This T cell receptor (beta chain) emerged from a study of T cell responses to AZD1222 COVID-19 vaccine. Germline CDR1 and CDR2: MNHEY and SVGAGI. The CDR3 spans 14 residues. The V end was cut by 6 bases, the J end by 6 bases, with 16 bases between. Repertoires were generated with immunoSEQ multiplex PCR, while TCRdb's copy carries only in-frame clones and drops some. The profile covers some 100,000 clones, with about 89% appearing a single time and roughly 7.1% taken by the ten largest. This material consisted of peripheral blood, taken 28 days after the second AZD1222 dose. The chain couples TRBV6-5 to TRBJ2-3, with D perhaps matching TRBD2 (6 bases). This receptor was identified in an adult who received the AZD1222 COVID-19 vaccine. This CDR3 reads CASRAGRPADTQYF. The CDR3 region has the DNA TGTGCCAGCAGAGCCGGGAGACCAGCGGATACGCAGTATTTT.